This entry describes one T cell receptor (beta chain). The antigen remains unidentified. This record comes from a study of cytomegalovirus exposure and HLA in healthy donors. Study background: In terms of ancestry, the Caucasian-associated cluster contained roughly four fifths of the roughly 400 genotyped donors. Study observations and caveats: Researchers reported in a later analysis that a missense DCLRE1C variant was tied to TCR beta V- and J-gene trimming.

V was pared by 5 bases and J by 5 bases, with 2 bases of the junction left unmatched. The CDR3 runs to 13 residues. From germline, CDR1 is SGHTA and CDR2 FQGNSA. PCR employed 60 Vbeta and 13 Jbeta primers. The table came from immunoSEQ multiplex PCR; TCRdb's copy has only in-frame clones and leaves some out. The table lists more than 95,000 clones, 70% to 85% of them singletons, with about 1.8% in the top ten. The rearrangement links TRBV7-2 to TRBJ2-5; 10 bases agree with TRBD1. This receptor was identified in a young man in good health and CMV-seronegative. The sequenced sample consisted of PBMCs. The DNA of the CDR3 is TGTGCCAGCAGCCAGGGACAGGGGGAGACCCAGTACTTC. Amino acids: CASSQGQGETQYF.